This T cell receptor (beta chain) was identified during a study of blood T cell repertoires in COVID-19. This CDR3 has 14 residues. Trimming removed 5 bases from V and 6 bases from J; junction bases left unmatched: 7. Germline V gene data show CDR1 as SGHTA and CDR2 as FQGNSA. Sequencing used immunoSEQ multiplex PCR; TCRdb keeps in-frame clones, though not all of them. The sample records about 220,000 clones, roughly 76% being singletons. V gene TRBV7-2 combines with J gene TRBJ1-2; 9 bases map to TRBD1. Sequenced material: peripheral blood. The source of this sequence is a human donor in a cohort sampled during active COVID-19. The CDR3 sequence: CASSNRQGGNGYTF. For the CDR3, the DNA is TGTGCCAGCAGCAACCGACAGGGGGGGAATGGCTACACCTTC.